This T cell receptor beta chain was retrieved from a study of blood T cells in healthy people across ages (dated by TCRdb to about 2015). About the investigation overall: In model experiments, template switching captured about one uniquely barcoded TCR beta cDNA molecule for every two T cells. The study measured age-related changes in TCR beta repertoire diversity using deep sequencing normalized with unique cDNA molecular identifiers. Donors were grouped into four age groups: young (average approximately 15 years), middle-aged (less than 40), aged (62) and long-lived (over 80). The study analyzed two additional independent replicas of 1 million unique cDNA reads from the same blood draw for two donors, one aged 18 to 30 and one aged 80 or older.

Systemically healthy Caucasian individuals from Russia, some 38 in total and aged about 6 to 100 years, were included as donors. Ten milliliters of peripheral blood were drawn from each donor into EDTA-treated Vacutainer tubes. Ficoll-Paque density-gradient centrifugation was used to isolate PBMCs, with at least 6.5 million per sample. Trizol reagent was used to extract total RNA from PBMCs, with at least 6 micrograms per sample. For every donor, an aliquot of PBMCs went through flow cytometry to measure the percentages of naive CD45RAhigh/CD27high T cells. Study-wide conclusions, independent of this receptor: The percentage of naive T cells measured by flow cytometry correlated strongly with observed TCR beta diversity. Total diversity estimates from one million sequenced T cells were considered lower bounds and underestimates. Observed TCR beta diversity per million T cells fell roughly linearly with age, and a significant reduction was already apparent by age around 40. Bulk unsorted PBMC profiling prevented conclusive comparison of naive and antigen-experienced compartments. Donor CMV infection status was unknown, potentially confounding age-related changes in expanded clonotypes. The long-lived group showed more naive CD4+ T cells, fewer expanded clones and increased TCR diversity than the aged group, suggesting age selection.

Libraries were constructed by 5' RACE. Sequencer: Illumina HiSeq 2500. The second PCR ran for about 7 to 11 cycles and used a J-beta primer mix along with a sample-barcoded 5' primer. A unique molecular identifier was introduced onto each TCR beta cDNA molecule by a template-switch 5' adaptor carrying 12 random nucleotides. At least 3 million CDR3-containing paired-end reads were obtained from each sample. First-strand cDNA synthesis was performed from all RNA using the Mint cDNA synthesis kit, with priming by a TRBC-specific oligonucleotide. After uracil-DNA glycosylase treatment, a first 18-cycle PCR used universal primers M1SS and BC2_uni_R on all cDNA. In the authors' own workflow: For normalization, 1 million high-quality reads were randomly selected from each sample, with every read carrying a distinct molecular identifier. Instead of being binned into consensus sequences, reads with shared molecular identifiers were discarded. MiTCR, run with a Q25 quality threshold and the strictest error-elimination algorithm, handled CDR3 identification, clonotype clustering and error correction. A nonparametric unseen species model with Euler transformation was used to estimate lower-bound total TCR beta diversity. The raw public data were reprocessed by TCRdb itself: fastp quality trimming at Q25, MiXCR clonotype calling, in-frame beta chains only. Here each entry gathers all rows of one CDR3 protein and keeps the most common genes and DNA. TCRdb, not the authors, supplied the V and J calls. This sample gives roughly 800,000 distinct CDR3 sequences in total; more than 25% of them show up just once. The ten largest clones capture roughly 3.1% of the sample.

About this clonotype itself: The clone's antigen remains unknown. Per-base qualities were not stored, and no clone one base away is much larger.

The junction shows trimming of 2 bases on V and 4 bases on J, plus 7 bases between the germline ends. Via the germline V gene (reference sequence), CDR1 is SGHKS and CDR2 YYEKEE. Inclusive of the bounding cysteine and phenylalanine, the CDR3 is 13 residues long. Only the CDR3 region is kept as DNA, spanning 39 bases read in frame from base 1. These same data were also listed under a study on T cells of mothers and their children. The second investigation adds: Nine systemically healthy Caucasian individuals served as donors, namely three mothers together with their six children. cDNA synthesis used all of the extracted RNA, with roughly 1.5 ug of RNA in each 15 ul reaction. In the second PCR, the M1S primer introduced both the sample barcodes and 2-4 random nucleotides. Over 8.5 million TCR beta CDR3 reads came from each mother, compared with approximately 2.8 million reads from each child. In both related and unrelated pairs, thymic selection shapes the output of TCR recombination in a similar way, with inherited differences having only a minor effect. Normalized repertoire overlap in related mother-child pairs was always slightly higher than in unrelated mother-child pairs, but the difference was never significant. Persistent microchimeric T cell clones were not detected, at a sensitivity of about 100 clones per million clonotypes. To look for features that set related mother-child pairs apart from unrelated individuals, the researchers ran deep NGS to compare the TCR beta repertoires of mothers and children. The mean age was roughly 44 +/- 4 years for the mothers and approximately 11 +/- 4 years for the children. Libraries were sequenced on Illumina HiSeq 2000 with 100+100 nt paired-end reads after adapter ligation with NEBNext reagents. To prevent cross-contamination, the mother and child libraries were prepared one month apart and sequenced in separate runs. Each donor had between roughly 450,000 and 2,300,000 distinct TCR beta clonotypes identified. Naive TCR beta clonotypes were estimated from low-frequency clonotypes matched to each donor's FACS-determined naive share, without sorting.

Sequenced input: blood. This receptor was taken from a boy aged 10-17 years in good health. The chain is encoded by TRBV5-5 joined to TRBJ1-5, and perhaps TRBD1 as D gene, on 5 matching bases. For the CDR3, the sequence is CASSLQANQPQHF. The DNA is as follows: TGTGCCAGCAGCTTACAGGCGAATCAGCCCCAGCATTTT.